These 2 T cell receptor beta chains share one sample of origin, sequenced in a study of CD8+ T cells in alopecia areata. RNA was isolated and reverse transcribed to cDNA, the sequencing template. The protocol was immunoSEQ multiplex PCR, while the TCRdb copy is restricted to in-frame clones and leaves out a portion. The table includes about 150,000 clones, around half detected once. Source: CD8+ T cells sorted from blood, taken at week 0. These receptors all stem from a human donor with alopecia areata.

The chain links TRBV7-9 to TRBJ2-3, with D unresolved. This CDR3 comprises 13 residues. Trimming stripped 5 bases from V and 0 bases from J, with 6 bases between. Germline V CDR1 and CDR2: SEHNR, FQNEAQ (reference sequence). CDR3 nucleotides: TGTGCCAGCAGCCCGGACAGCACAGATACGCAGTATTTT. It is translated as CASSPDSTDTQYF.

Comment on this clone: The sample carries other DNA sequences with the same CDR3. The chain is built from TRBV30 and TRBJ2-7; 8 positions agree with TRBD1. The length of the CDR3 is 14 residues. The junction had 5 bases not matched to a gene; V was cut back by 0 bases and J by 4 bases. CDR1 and CDR2 from the germline V gene are GTSNPN and SVGIG (reference sequence). The CDR3 DNA follows: TGTGCCTGGAGTGTGGGGACAGGACATTACGAGCAGTACTTC. Translating it yields CAWSVGTGHYEQYF.